The 19 T cell receptor beta chains given below trace back to one sample, sequenced in a study of early T cells in non-severe SARS-CoV-2 infection. TCRdb reprocessed the 5' RACE reads with MiXCR, giving one entry per CDR3 protein. The sample records under 25,000 distinct CDR3 sequences, approximately 4.5% being singletons. The sequenced sample was whole blood. The receptor set was obtained from an adult who was a healthcare worker with PCR-confirmed SARS-CoV-2 infection or an uninfected control (not recorded which).

This clonotype was recorded many times. The chain couples TRBV11-3 to TRBJ2-3; maybe TRBD1 (5 bases). Per the germline V gene, CDR1 is SGHNT and CDR2 is YENEEA. V was cut by 3 bases and J by 4 bases, with 11 bases left in between. CDR3 length: 14 amino acids. CDR3 DNA: TGTGCCAGCAGCTTCACAGAAGGGGCAGATACGCAGTATTTT. Its translation is CASSFTEGADTQYF.

As concerns this clonotype: An end of the junction does not agree with germline; a read error may underlie this. V gene TRBV18 combines with J gene TRBJ2-4; possible D gene TRBD1, 5 bases. The CDR3 extends over 15 amino acids. Germline V CDR1 and CDR2: KGHSH, LQKENI. In DNA form, the CDR3 reads TGTGCCATCTCACCACCAGGGCTAGCCAAAAACATTCAGTACTTC. Its translation: CAISPPGLAKNIQYF.

This clonotype was seen a handful of times. J is TRBJ2-5 and V is TRBV27; D is unresolved. The CDR3 is 14 amino acids. V was shortened by 3 bases and J by 5 bases, with 13 bases between the two germline ends. Per germline, CDR1 MNHEY and CDR2 SMNVEV (reference sequence). CDR3 bases: TGTGCCAGCAGTTTGAGAACGGTGGGGGAGACCCAGTACTTC. Protein product: CASSLRTVGETQYF.

V is TRBV7-2 and J is TRBJ1-5, with D unclear. The CDR3 is 14 amino acids. The germline CDR1 and CDR2 sequences are SGHTA and FQGNSA. The V gene lost 1 base and the J gene lost 9 bases, with 13 bases spanning the gap. CDR3 coding DNA: TGTGCCAGCAGCTTAGTACGCGTCCCGGGGCCCCAGCATTTT. Residues: CASSLVRVPGPQHF.

This clonotype was recorded at least ten times. CDR3 coding DNA: TGTGCCAGCAGCACGGAAGGGATCCACGAGCAGTACTTC. Its protein is CASSTEGIHEQYF. The J gene is TRBJ2-7, the V gene TRBV7-3, with D unresolved. Trimming shortened V by 5 bases and J by 5 bases, and 13 bases separated the two germline ends. Germline CDR1 is SGHTA and CDR2 is FQGTGA. The CDR3 is 13 amino acids.

This clonotype was picked up many times. The chain recombines TRBV28 with TRBJ2-3, with TRBD1 as a possible D gene (6 bases). The germline V gene encodes CDR1 MDHEN and CDR2 SYDVKM. V lost 6 bases and J lost 0, with 7 bases in between. The CDR3 consists of 13 residues. The chain's CDR3 is CASRDSSTDTQYF. Written as DNA, the CDR3 is TGTGCCAGCAGGGACAGTAGCACAGATACGCAGTATTTT.

This chain joins TRBV6-5 and TRBJ2-3, with D uncertain. V was cut by 1 base and J by 4 bases, with 9 bases left in between. This CDR3 contains 14 residues. Germline values: CDR1 MNHEY, CDR2 SVGAGI. This CDR3 reads CASSYFTSPDTQYF. The DNA of the CDR3 is TGTGCCAGCAGTTACTTCACCTCTCCAGATACGCAGTATTTT.

This chain links TRBV6-1 with TRBJ2-1, with 9 bases fitting TRBD2. Germline CDR1 MNHNS, CDR2 SASEGT. Losses at the gene ends were 4 bases for V and 8 bases for J; bases not matched to a gene: 6. This CDR3 is built from 14 residues. CDR3 in DNA: TGTGCCAGCAGTGTCGCGGGGGGGCCTGATGAGCAGTTCTTC. Protein product: CASSVAGGPDEQFF.

In its sample, this clonotype is medium-sized. Relative to the germline gene, one junction end is altered; a read error may explain this. The chain combines TRBV13 with TRBJ2-7; unclear D gene. The CDR3 sequence is 13 residues long. Germline V lookup: CDR1 PRHDT, CDR2 FYEKMQ (reference sequence). The DNA of the CDR3 is TGTGCCAGCACCTTAGGGCAGATATACGAGCAGTACTTC. This encodes CASTLGQIYEQYF.

This clonotype was seen repeatedly, ten times or more. This chain joins TRBV12-3 or TRBV12-4 and TRBJ1-2; no firm D call. The CDR3 spans 15 residues. V lost 3 bases and J 4 bases, leaving 15 bases between the germline ends. The CDR3 sequence: CASSLSGGPSYGYTF. CDR3 nucleotide sequence: TGTGCCAGCAGTTTGAGCGGCGGCCCCTCCTATGGCTACACCTTC.

The V gene is TRBV24-1, the J gene TRBJ2-1, with TRBD2 matching 9 bases. Germline V gene lookup returns CDR1 KGHDR and CDR2 SFDVKD. V dropped 0 bases and J dropped 4; count of bases not matched to a gene: 3. The CDR3 has 16 residues. This chain's CDR3 is CATSDLSGGSYNEQFF. The DNA for the CDR3 is TGTGCCACCAGTGATTTGAGCGGGGGGTCATACAATGAGCAGTTCTTC.

This clonotype was picked up many times. This chain uses TRBV5-1 with TRBJ2-5, with D hard to call. The germline V gene encodes CDR1 SGHRS and CDR2 YFSETQ. Between the trimmed V and J ends, which lost 3 bases and 4 bases, there was a span of 13 bases. This CDR3 has 14 amino acids. The CDR3 sequence is CASSSPTGLETQYF. CDR3 nucleotide sequence: TGCGCCAGCAGCTCCCCTACCGGGTTAGAGACCCAGTACTTC.

This clonotype was seen many times. The CDR3 DNA reads as TGCAGTGCTCAACCGGGTGCAGGCGCAGATACGCAGTATTTT. Translating it yields CSAQPGAGADTQYF. The V gene is TRBV20-1, the J gene TRBJ2-3; D remains unclear. This CDR3 spans 14 amino acids. Trimming took off 5 bases at V and 4 bases at J, with 16 bases between the two ends. Germline values: CDR1 DFQATT, CDR2 SNEGSKA (reference sequence).

The table lists this clonotype with a few counts. The chain links TRBV18 to TRBJ2-5; tentative D call: TRBD2 (5 bases). Trimming cost V 3 bases and J 1 base, with 9 bases left between them. Germline CDR1 reads KGHSH; CDR2 reads LQKENI. The CDR3 length is 14 residues. This CDR3 is CASSPATSQETQYF. DNA for the CDR3: TGTGCCAGCTCACCCGCTACTAGCCAAGAGACCCAGTACTTC.

This clonotype was recorded a few times. The chain joins TRBV7-6 to TRBJ2-3; 8 nucleotides line up with TRBD1. Germline CDR1 SGHVS, CDR2 FNYEAQ. This CDR3 contains 13 residues. V lost 8 bases and J lost 4; bases outside the gene matches: 5. Here the CDR3 DNA reads TGTGCCAGCGGACAGGGTTTCCCAGATACGCAGTATTTT. It encodes CASGQGFPDTQYF.

This clonotype appeared many times. In nucleotides, the CDR3 is TGTGCCAGCAGCTTAGCGTCGAGGGGCTCGTACGAGCAGTACTTC. It yields the protein CASSLASRGSYEQYF. This sequence joins TRBV7-6 and TRBJ2-7; possibly TRBD1 or TRBD2 for D (5 bases each). V was pared by 0 bases and J by 4 bases, with 13 bases between. There are 15 residues in the CDR3. Looked up from germline, CDR1 is SGHVS and CDR2 is FNYEAQ.

This clonotype was recorded at least ten times. The chain couples TRBV4-3 to TRBJ2-1; 8 positions match TRBD2. CDR1 is LGHNA and CDR2 is YSLEER in the germline V gene. V lost 3 bases, J lost 1 base, and 11 bases stayed unmatched. The CDR3 sequence is 18 residues long. The DNA for the CDR3 is TGCGCCAGCAGCCAGGCTATAGCGGGGACCTCTTCCTACAATGAGCAGTTCTTC. It encodes CASSQAIAGTSSYNEQFF.

By share of the sample, this clonotype is medium-sized. The J gene is TRBJ2-3, the V gene TRBV7-2; no definite D call. Trimming removed 2 bases at V and 6 bases at J, with 9 bases between. There are 13 residues in the CDR3. Germline CDR1 SGHTA, CDR2 FQGNSA. The DNA for the CDR3 is TGTGCCAGCAGCTTAAGAGGCAGGGATACGCAGTATTTT. Residues: CASSLRGRDTQYF.

The CDR3, as DNA: TGTGCCAGCAGCTTGCCCCTGACAGGGAAAGTCACTGAAGCTTTCTTT. Residues: CASSLPLTGKVTEAFF. This rearrangement joins TRBV5-4 to TRBJ1-1, with 7 bases that match TRBD1. Trimming took 1 base from V and 4 from J; bases not matched to a gene: 10. Germline V gene lookup returns CDR1 SGHNT and CDR2 YYREEE (reference sequence). This CDR3 has 16 residues.